Below are 3 T cell receptor beta chains sequenced from a single sample in a study of cytomegalovirus exposure and HLA in healthy donors. The PCR used 60 Vbeta and 13 Jbeta primers. Profiling relied on immunoSEQ multiplex PCR, and the TCRdb table lists in-frame clones only, not all of them. Of about 76,000 clones in the sample, 78% were seen once. Sequencing was performed on PBMCs. These receptors originate from a woman in her thirties or forties in good health and CMV-seropositive.

The CDR3 spells CASSLPGEQYF. The CDR3 DNA follows: TGTGCCAGCAGCCTCCCGGGCGAGCAGTACTTC. The V call is TRBV7-9, the J call TRBJ2-7; D is uncertain. Germline lookup yields CDR1 SEHNR and CDR2 FQNEAQ (reference sequence). The CDR3 totals 11 residues. V was clipped by 5 bases and J by 6 bases, with 8 bases between them.

This clone came up a few times. This chain links TRBV19 with TRBJ1-1, with no clear D. Trimming stripped 1 base from V and 5 bases from J, with 11 bases between. CDR1 LNHDA and CDR2 SQIVND come from the germline V gene (reference sequence). The CDR3 consists of 14 residues. DNA of the CDR3: TGTGCCAGTAGTATAGTCCGAGGCGGTACTGAAGCTTTCTTT. Protein sequence: CASSIVRGGTEAFF.

The sample holds a few counts of this clone. The chain combines TRBV6-5 with TRBJ2-1; 8 nucleotides align to TRBD2. The CDR3 extends over 14 amino acids. V gave up 4 bases and J gave up 5 bases; unmatched junction bases: 4. Germline CDR1 reads MNHEY; CDR2 reads SVGAGI. The chain's CDR3 is CASSLSGGHNEQFF. CDR3 in DNA: TGTGCCAGCAGTTTGAGCGGGGGCCACAATGAGCAGTTCTTC.